This TCR beta chain comes out of a study of human T cells and chemical hapten exposure. Study results and caveats: With DPC sensitization, TCRs exceeding 1 in 1000 frequency showed no change.

The germline CDR1 and CDR2 sequences are SSHAT and FNYEAQ (reference sequence). The CDR3 contains 16 residues. The germline V and J ends were trimmed by 5 bases and 4 bases, with 18 bases remaining between them. One entry per CDR3 protein results from TCRdb running MiXCR on the RACE reads. This repertoire shows 130,000 or so distinct CDR3 sequences, around 8.2% found once; its top ten account for around 1.9%. Documented time point: healthy volunteer bleed at 2 weeks. Unfractionated whole blood served as the source for total RNA extraction. About this clonotype: Its cognate antigen is unknown.

Input material: whole blood. The clonotype originates from a male donor in good health. Some clones in this sample may be carry-over from other donors' samples. The chain uses TRBV7-7 and TRBJ1-3; D unclear. The DNA for the CDR3 is TGTGCCAGCAGCCCTTTCGGAGAGGCTGGGGGAAACACCATATATTTT. It translates to CASSPFGEAGGNTIYF.